One sample yielded the 27 T cell receptor beta chains listed below, sequenced in a study of CXCR3-negative and CXCR3-positive naive CD8 T cells. Broader study findings: Comparison of naive cells showed more hydrophobic TRB CDR3s in CXCR3-positive than in CXCR3-negative naive cells.

These receptors have no identified antigens. It was by 5' RACE with UMI labels that the TRB cDNA libraries were prepared. TCRdb re-analyzed the 5' RACE reads; it lists each CDR3 protein once, without DNA. The sample's table shows approximately 130,000 distinct CDR3 sequences. Material: naive CXCR3+ CD8+ T cells from blood. As to subset: CD45RO-CCR7+CD27+CD95- naive CD8+ T cells expressing CXCR3 (TNR3+). The receptors shown here come from a human donor in good health. Some clones in this sample may be carry-over from other donors' samples.

V gene TRBV6-6 combines with J gene TRBJ2-1. This CDR3 spans 12 amino acids. Germline loops: CDR1 MNHNY, CDR2 SVGAGI (reference sequence). CDR3 protein: CASSYATDEQFF.

V usage is TRBV18 and J usage is TRBJ2-5. Germline CDR1 reads KGHSH; CDR2 reads LQKENI. The CDR3 has 13 residues. The CDR3 reads CASSRTGWETQYF.

The rearrangement links TRBV13 to TRBJ1-1. The germline CDR1 and CDR2 sequences are PRHDT and FYEKMQ (reference sequence). The CDR3 has 15 residues. CDR3 sequence reads: CASSLWRDPNTEAFF.

The chain carries TRBV29-1 and TRBJ2-1; TCRdb lists TRBD1, though no DNA is available to test this call. Germline V CDR1 and CDR2: SQVTM, ANQGSEA. The CDR3 is made up of 13 amino acids. The CDR3 loop is CSAYGAAYNEQFF.

The chain uses TRBV3-1 and TRBJ2-1. There are 12 residues in the CDR3. Germline V gene sequence: CDR1 LGHDT, CDR2 YNNKEL (reference sequence). The CDR3 protein is CASSQIYNEQFF.

The chain recombines TRBV28 with TRBJ2-6. This CDR3 region has 16 residues. The V gene's germline CDR1 is MDHEN and CDR2 SYDVKM. The CDR3 loop is CASSLFGVSGANVLTF. Drawing the rest from reference TRBV28 and TRBJ2-6, the complete variable domain is DVKVTQSSRYLVKRTGEKVFLECVQDMDHENMFWYRQDPGLGLRLIYFSYDVKMKEKGDIPEGYSVSREKKERFSLILESASTNQTSMYLCASSLFGVSGANVLTFGAGSRLTVL.

The chain combines TRBV5-1 with TRBJ2-6; as DNA is missing, the TRBD1 call by TCRdb cannot be tested. The CDR3 totals 17 residues. Germline-derived CDR1 and CDR2 are SGHRS and YFSETQ. This CDR3 is CASSLAQGDFVANVLTF.

The V call is TRBV7-9, the J call TRBJ2-5; the TCRdb D gene call, TRBD2, has no DNA to confirm it. Germline loops: CDR1 SEHNR, CDR2 FQNEAQ (reference sequence). The length of the CDR3 is 14 residues. Here the CDR3 reads CASSLDGGRETQYF.

V is TRBV12-3 or TRBV12-4 and J is TRBJ2-6; the D gene TCRdb calls, TRBD1, cannot be checked with no DNA. The CDR3 length is 17 residues. The CDR3 is CASRWDRGPSGANVLTF.

This chain connects TRBV11-2 to TRBJ2-3; absent DNA, TCRdb's TRBD1 call cannot be checked. The CDR3 totals 16 residues. Germline loops: CDR1 SGHAT, CDR2 FQNNGV. This CDR3 reads CASSLWLGAGTDTQYF. Variable domain in full (rest from reference TRBV11-2 and TRBJ2-3): EAGVAQSPRYKIIEKRQSVAFWCNPISGHATLYWYQQILGQGPKLLIQFQNNGVVDDSQLPKDRFSAERLKGVDSTLKIQPAKLEDSAVYLCASSLWLGAGTDTQYFGPGTRLTVL.

The chain carries TRBV9 and TRBJ2-2; TCRdb's D call, TRBD2, is unchecked because there is no DNA. Germline V lookup: CDR1 SGDLS, CDR2 YYNGEE. The CDR3 sequence is 16 residues long. CDR3 sequence: CASSVGGLATTGELFF.

This chain's CDR3 is CASSEGSASGRETQYF. This chain connects TRBV2 to TRBJ2-5. CDR3 length: 16 residues. Per the germline V gene, CDR1 is SNHLY and CDR2 is FYNNEI.

V gene TRBV12-3 or TRBV12-4 combines with J gene TRBJ2-7. The CDR3 runs 15 residues. CDR3 amino acids: CASSVAGGSSYEQYF.

This chain links TRBV12-3 or TRBV12-4 with TRBJ2-3; the D call of TRBD1 rests on TCRdb alone, since no DNA is present to check it. The CDR3 runs 16 residues. The CDR3 sequence: CASSLDRGKGPDTQYF.

The rearrangement joins TRBV20-1 to TRBJ2-7. The CDR3 sequence is 16 residues long. CDR1 and CDR2 from the germline V gene are DFQATT and SNEGSKA (reference sequence). CDR3 loop: CSASGNAIGSIYEQYF.

This rearrangement joins TRBV5-1 to TRBJ2-1; the TCRdb D gene call, TRBD2, has no DNA to confirm it. Germline V CDR1 and CDR2: SGHRS, YFSETQ. The CDR3 sequence is 17 residues long. CDR3 region: CASRELAGGPTYNEQFF. Complete variable domain (other parts from reference TRBV5-1 and TRBJ2-1): KAGVTQTPRYLIKTRGQQVTLSCSPISGHRSVSWYQQTPGQGLQFLFEYFSETQRNKGNFPGRFSGRQFSNSRSEMNVSTLELGDSALYLCASRELAGGPTYNEQFFGPGTRLTVL.

The rearrangement joins TRBV28 to TRBJ2-1; checking the TCRdb D call of TRBD2 is not possible without DNA. This CDR3 comprises 18 residues. Germline V lookup: CDR1 MDHEN, CDR2 SYDVKM. CDR3 loop: CASSLFLGGRLYYNEQFF.

CDR3 sequence: CASSPGDLGQETQYF. The gene calls are TRBV9 and TRBJ2-5. This CDR3 has 15 amino acids. The germline CDR1 and CDR2 sequences are SGDLS and YYNGEE.

This rearrangement joins TRBV29-1 to TRBJ2-5; TCRdb returns TRBD1, unconfirmable since there is no DNA. Germline CDR1 reads SQVTM; CDR2 reads ANQGSEA. This CDR3 spans 16 amino acids. The CDR3 spells CSVVYKDRDIAETQYF. The full variable domain, in which reference TRBV29-1 and TRBJ2-5 provide the parts outside the CDR3, is SAVISQKPSRDICQRGTSLTIQCQVDSQVTMMFWYRQQPGQSLTLIATANQGSEATYESGFVIDKFPISRPNLTFSTLTVSNMSPEDSSIYLCSVVYKDRDIAETQYFGPGTRLLVL.

The CDR3 sequence: CASSAPGAGPHSYEQYF. This sequence joins TRBV9 and TRBJ2-7; TCRdb picks TRBD2, but there is no DNA to check that call. CDR3 size: 17 residues. Germline V CDR1 and CDR2: SGDLS, YYNGEE.

This rearrangement joins TRBV11-2 to TRBJ2-5; TCRdb designates TRBD1, a call that cannot be tested without DNA. Germline V gives CDR1 SGHAT, CDR2 FQNNGV. The CDR3 extends over 15 amino acids. The CDR3 sequence is CASSQGLRGQETQYF.

This chain uses TRBV4-3 with TRBJ1-1. The CDR3 covers 16 residues. Germline V lookup: CDR1 LGHNA, CDR2 YSLEER. The CDR3 here is CASSQDRWEPNTEAFF.

The V gene is TRBV5-1, the J gene TRBJ2-7. This CDR3 has 15 amino acids. The germline V gene has CDR1 SGHRS and CDR2 YFSETQ. The CDR3 sequence is CASSHLSQGSYEQYF.

CDR3 protein: CASSLARTPREKLFF. The J gene is TRBJ1-4, the V gene TRBV7-6. The CDR3 length is 15 residues. CDR1 SGHVS and CDR2 FNYEAQ come from the germline V gene.

The chain couples TRBV7-3 to TRBJ2-1; TCRdb lists TRBD1, though no DNA is available to test this call. This CDR3 is built from 13 residues. Germline CDR1 SGHTA, CDR2 FQGTGA. The CDR3 is CASSSGTGNEQFF.

The rearrangement uses TRBV4-1 and TRBJ2-1. The CDR3 extends over 14 amino acids. Germline V gene sequence: CDR1 MGHRA, CDR2 YSYEKL. The CDR3 spells CASSQDLTDNEQFF.

The rearrangement joins TRBV14 to TRBJ2-7; checking the TCRdb D call of TRBD1 is not possible without DNA. The germline V gene has CDR1 SGHDN and CDR2 FVKESK. CDR3 length equals 14 residues. CDR3 amino acids: CASSQVGRGYEQYF.